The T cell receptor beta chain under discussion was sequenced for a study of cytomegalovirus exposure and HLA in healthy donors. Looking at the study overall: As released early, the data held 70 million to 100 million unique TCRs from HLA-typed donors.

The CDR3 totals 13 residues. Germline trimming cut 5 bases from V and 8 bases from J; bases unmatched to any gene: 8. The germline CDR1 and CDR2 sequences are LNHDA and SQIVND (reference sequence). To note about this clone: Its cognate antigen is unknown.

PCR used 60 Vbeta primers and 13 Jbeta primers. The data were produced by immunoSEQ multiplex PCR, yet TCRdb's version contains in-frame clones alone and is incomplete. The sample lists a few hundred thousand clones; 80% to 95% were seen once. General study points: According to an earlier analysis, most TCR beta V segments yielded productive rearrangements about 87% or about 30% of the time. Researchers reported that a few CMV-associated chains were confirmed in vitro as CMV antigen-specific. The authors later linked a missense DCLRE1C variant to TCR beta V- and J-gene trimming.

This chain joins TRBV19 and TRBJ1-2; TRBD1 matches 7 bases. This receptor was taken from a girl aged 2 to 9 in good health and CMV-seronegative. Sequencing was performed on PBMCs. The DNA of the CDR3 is TGTGCCAGTAGTCGACAGGGCGACGGCGGCTACACCTTC. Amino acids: CASSRQGDGGYTF.